Presented here are 21 T cell receptor beta chains from one specimen sequenced in a study of CD8+CD57+ T cells in acquired aplastic anemia. Sequencing was done on patients that had shown CD8+CD57+ cell expansion by flow cytometry. The use of genomic DNA as template underpinned the TCR beta VDJ and CDR3 profiling. MiXCR, run by TCRdb on the reads, gives a single entry per CDR3 protein. There are around 200,000 distinct CDR3 sequences in the sample; 60% to 80% occur only once, and roughly three fifths lies in the top ten. Sequenced: sorted CD4+, CD8+, or CD8+CD57+ T cells (not recorded which) from PBMCs. The source is a human donor with aplastic anemia.

This clonotype has a count of ten or more. The chain couples TRBV24-1 to TRBJ2-7; 8 bases fit TRBD1. The germline gives CDR1 KGHDR, CDR2 SFDVKD. The CDR3 has 17 residues. The V segment lost 5 bases and the J segment 6 bases; nucleotides outside the gene matches: 17. The CDR3 region has the DNA TGTGCCACCAGTGCCATCCAACAGGGGGGACAAGGAGGCGAGCAGTACTTC. It specifies CATSAIQQGGQGGEQYF.

This clonotype was observed many times. This chain uses TRBV13 with TRBJ2-7; no reliable D call. The CDR3 is made up of 12 amino acids. The V end was cut by 4 bases, the J end by 2 bases, with 6 bases between. Germline CDR1 and CDR2: PRHDT and FYEKMQ (reference sequence). CDR3 sequence reads: CASSYVPYEQYF. CDR3 in DNA: TGTGCCAGCAGCTACGTCCCCTACGAGCAGTACTTC. The variable domain in full, completed from reference TRBV13 and TRBJ2-7, reads AAGVIQSPRHLIKEKRETATLKCYPIPRHDTVYWYQQGPGQDPQFLISFYEKMQSDKGSIPDRFSAQQFSDYHSELNMSSLELGDSALYFCASSYVPYEQYFGPGTRLTVT.

The chain recombines TRBV24-1 with TRBJ2-5; D is perhaps TRBD1 or TRBD2 (7 bases each). CDR1 and CDR2 (germline): KGHDR, SFDVKD. Trimming cost V 4 bases and J 5 bases, with 16 bases left between them. This CDR3 is 15 amino acids long. CDR3 in amino acids: CATSDFGTAGETQYF. In nucleotides, the CDR3 is TGTGCCACCAGTGACTTTGGGACAGCGGGGGAGACCCAGTACTTC.

The genes are TRBV7-2 and TRBJ2-5, with D unresolved. The CDR3 runs 13 residues. Germline V lookup: CDR1 SGHTA, CDR2 FQGNSA. V was pared by 4 bases and J by 2 bases, with 8 bases between. The CDR3 spells CASSSYLQETQYF. The CDR3, as DNA: TGTGCCAGCAGCTCGTATTTACAAGAGACCCAGTACTTC.

The rearrangement links TRBV10-2 to TRBJ1-2; tentative D call: TRBD1 (5 bases). Trimming took off 6 bases at V and 8 bases at J, with 7 bases between the two ends. In germline, CDR1 is WSHSY, CDR2 SAAADI. The CDR3 consists of 10 residues. Here the CDR3 DNA reads TGCGCCAGCAGGGGACGAGGCTACACCTTC. Its protein is CASRGRGYTF.

This chain's CDR3 is CAISGTSGAQETQYF. CDR3 DNA sequence: TGTGCCATCAGCGGGACTAGCGGGGCTCAAGAGACCCAGTACTTC. The chain is built from TRBV10-3 and TRBJ2-5; 13 nucleotides align to TRBD2. This CDR3 has 15 amino acids. The ends lost 6 bases at V and 2 bases at J; junction bases unmatched: 3. The germline V gene encodes CDR1 ENHRY and CDR2 SYGVKD.

V and J are TRBV12-3 or TRBV12-4 and TRBJ1-3, with 12 positions matching TRBD1. This CDR3 is built from 16 residues. V lost 6 bases, J lost 6 bases, and 9 bases stayed unmatched. As DNA, the CDR3 is TGTGCCAGCAGGACCACCGGGACAGGGGGCAAAAACACCATATATTTT. Its translation: CASRTTGTGGKNTIYF.

The chain recombines TRBV20-1 with TRBJ2-3, with D uncertain. The CDR3 has 14 amino acids. Germline CDR1 and CDR2: DFQATT and SNEGSKA (reference sequence). V lost 3 bases, J lost 2 bases, and 12 bases lay in between. Here the CDR3 reads CSASAYTSTDTQYF. The CDR3 DNA sequence: TGCAGTGCTAGTGCATATACGTCCACAGATACGCAGTATTTT.

This clonotype was picked up one time. The chain joins TRBV15 to TRBJ2-5, with D tentatively TRBD1 or TRBD2 (5 bases each). Trimming removed 1 base from V and 5 bases from J, with 14 bases in between. The CDR3 loop spans 15 amino acids. Germline V gene lookup returns CDR1 LNHNV and CDR2 YYDKDF (reference sequence). CDR3 sequence reads: CATSRVGEGTETQYF. In nucleotides, the CDR3 is TGTGCCACCAGCAGAGTAGGTGAAGGGACGGAGACCCAGTACTTC.

This chain links TRBV10-1 with TRBJ1-5, with D possibly being TRBD1 (5 bases). Trimming removed 10 bases at V and 3 bases at J, with 13 bases between. The germline CDR1 and CDR2 sequences are WNHNN and SYGVQD (reference sequence). This CDR3 is 13 amino acids long. The CDR3 reads CANEDSINQPQHF. DNA of the CDR3: TGCGCCAATGAAGACAGTATCAATCAGCCCCAGCATTTT.

This rearrangement joins TRBV24-1 to TRBJ2-5; a weak D match, TRBD1 (6 bases). Deletions cut 0 bases from V and 5 bases from J, with 12 bases between. The germline V gene has CDR1 KGHDR and CDR2 SFDVKD. The CDR3 has 15 amino acids. The CDR3 coding sequence is TGTGCCACCAGTGATTTGAAATCAGGGGACGAGACCCAGTACTTC. This sequence encodes CATSDLKSGDETQYF.

This clonotype has only a few counts. The chain links TRBV28 to TRBJ2-7; D may correspond to TRBD1 or TRBD2 (5 bases each). The CDR3 spans 15 residues. V was trimmed by 1 base and J by 6 bases, leaving 16 bases between them. CDR1 and CDR2 (germline): MDHEN, SYDVKM. Written as DNA, the CDR3 is TGTGCCAGCAGTTTATCTCAGGGCTTCCGGGGCGAGCAGTACTTC. As protein: CASSLSQGFRGEQYF.

V and J are TRBV29-1 and TRBJ2-7; 9 nucleotides line up with TRBD2. Germline V gene data show CDR1 as SQVTM and CDR2 as ANQGSEA. The CDR3 covers 13 residues. After removal of 7 bases from V and 4 bases from J, the junction contained 8 bases not matched to a gene. The CDR3 loop is CSGTGSGGYEQYF. CDR3 DNA: TGCAGCGGCACAGGGAGCGGGGGGTACGAGCAGTACTTC.

The genes are TRBV24-1 and TRBJ1-2; TRBD1 matches at 10 bases. The CDR3 has 14 residues. V lost 7 bases, J lost 1 base, and 2 bases stayed unmatched. Germline V gene sequence: CDR1 KGHDR, CDR2 SFDVKD. The CDR3 is CATSGTGDNYGYTF. The DNA of the CDR3 is TGTGCCACCAGCGGGACAGGGGATAACTATGGCTACACCTTC.

The chain is built from TRBV15 and TRBJ1-5; TRBD1 matches 7 bases. Trimming took 1 base from V and 9 from J; bases not matched to a gene: 6. The CDR3 runs to 14 residues. Germline values: CDR1 LNHNV, CDR2 YYDKDF (reference sequence). The CDR3 spells CATSRGQGVLPQHF. In DNA, the CDR3 is TGTGCCACCAGCAGAGGACAGGGAGTCTTGCCCCAGCATTTT.

This clonotype was observed a few times. At one end, the junction sequence differs from germline, possibly due to a read error. The chain carries TRBV7-7 and TRBJ2-2; no firm D call. The CDR3 has 13 residues. CDR1 is SSHAT and CDR2 is FNYEAQ in the germline V gene (reference sequence). The CDR3 spells CASSFGWGGELFF. The CDR3 region has the DNA TGTGCTAGCAGCTTCGGGTGGGGCGGGGAGCTGTTTTTT.

The chain's CDR3 is CATSRTGAVQPQHF. CDR3 nucleotides: TGTGCCACCAGCAGAACAGGGGCGGTTCAGCCCCAGCATTTT. V and J are TRBV15 and TRBJ1-5; TRBD1 matches 7 bases. The CDR3 runs to 14 residues. In germline, CDR1 is LNHNV, CDR2 YYDKDF (reference sequence). V lost 2 bases and J lost 6; bases outside the gene matches: 4.

Here the CDR3 DNA reads TGCAGCTTAGACGTGACGACCAATGAGCAGTTCTTC. Amino acid sequence: CSLDVTTNEQFF. The V call is TRBV29-1, the J call TRBJ2-1; D gene ambiguous. In germline, CDR1 is SQVTM, CDR2 ANQGSEA. Trimming shortened V by 8 bases and J by 6 bases, and 14 bases separated the two germline ends. The CDR3 has 12 residues.

This clonotype was observed a handful of times. This chain uses TRBV7-2 with TRBJ2-7, with D possibly TRBD1 on 6 matching bases. The germline V gene encodes CDR1 SGHTA and CDR2 FQGNSA. The CDR3 is 16 amino acids. The V end was cut by 2 bases, the J end by 6 bases, with 20 bases between. Written as DNA, the CDR3 is TGTGCCAGCAGCTTATCAGGGGCGTACCAGAGAGTCGAGCAGTACTTC. Its protein is CASSLSGAYQRVEQYF. The variable domain in full, completed from reference TRBV7-2 and TRBJ2-7, reads GAGVSQSPSNKVTEKGKDVELRCDPISGHTALYWYRQSLGQGLEFLIYFQGNSAPDKSGLPSDRFSAERTGGSVSTLTIQRTQQEDSAVYLCASSLSGAYQRVEQYFGPGTRLTVT.

CDR3 in DNA: TGCGCCAGCAACCCGGACAGGCGCAACGGCGAGCAGTACTTC. Translated, it gives CASNPDRRNGEQYF. The rearrangement joins TRBV5-1 to TRBJ2-7, with TRBD1 matching 7 bases. The CDR3 length is 14 residues. Germline trimming cut 6 bases from V and 6 bases from J; bases unmatched to any gene: 12. Germline assignment: CDR1 SGHRS and CDR2 YFSETQ.

This clonotype was detected a few times. V usage is TRBV12-3 or TRBV12-4 and J usage is TRBJ2-5, with D tentatively TRBD2 (6 bases). The ends were cut back, 4 bases at V and 5 bases at J, with 14 bases in the middle. CDR3 length: 14 amino acids. The CDR3 protein is CASSYGGSRETQYF. CDR3 in DNA: TGTGCCAGCAGTTACGGGGGTTCGAGGGAGACCCAGTACTTC.